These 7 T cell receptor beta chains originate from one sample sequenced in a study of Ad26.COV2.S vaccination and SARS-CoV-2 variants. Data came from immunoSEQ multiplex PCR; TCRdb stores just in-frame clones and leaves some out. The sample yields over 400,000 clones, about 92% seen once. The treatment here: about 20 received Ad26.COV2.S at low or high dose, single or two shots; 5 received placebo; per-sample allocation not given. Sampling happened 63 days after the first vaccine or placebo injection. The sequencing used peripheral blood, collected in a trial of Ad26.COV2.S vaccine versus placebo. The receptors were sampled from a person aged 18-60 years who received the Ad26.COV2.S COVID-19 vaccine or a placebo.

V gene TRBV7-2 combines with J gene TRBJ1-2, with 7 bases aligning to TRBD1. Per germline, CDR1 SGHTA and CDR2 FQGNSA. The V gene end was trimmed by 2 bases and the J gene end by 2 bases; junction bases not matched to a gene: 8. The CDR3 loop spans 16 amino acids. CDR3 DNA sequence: TGTGCCAGCAGCTTACAGTTGCAGGGGGGAAACTATGGCTACACCTTC. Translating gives CASSLQLQGGNYGYTF.

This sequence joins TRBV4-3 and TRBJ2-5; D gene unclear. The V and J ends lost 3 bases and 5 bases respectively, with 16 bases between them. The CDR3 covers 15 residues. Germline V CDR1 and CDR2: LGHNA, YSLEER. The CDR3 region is CASSQGGLHGETQYF. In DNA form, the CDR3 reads TGCGCCAGCAGCCAGGGCGGTCTTCACGGGGAGACCCAGTACTTC.

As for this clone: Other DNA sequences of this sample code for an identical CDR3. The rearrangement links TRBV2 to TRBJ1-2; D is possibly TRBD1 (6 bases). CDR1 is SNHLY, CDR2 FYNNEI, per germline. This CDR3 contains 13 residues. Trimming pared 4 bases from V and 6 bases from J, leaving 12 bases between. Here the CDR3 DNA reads TGTGCCAGCAGTGCCAGAGGGGGAGATGGCTACACCTTC. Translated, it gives CASSARGGDGYTF.

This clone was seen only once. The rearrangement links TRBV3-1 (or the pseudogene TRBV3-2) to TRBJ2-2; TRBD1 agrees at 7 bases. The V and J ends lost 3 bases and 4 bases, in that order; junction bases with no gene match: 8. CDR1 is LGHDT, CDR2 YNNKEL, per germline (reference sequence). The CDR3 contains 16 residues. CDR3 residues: CASSQQRQGSTGELFF. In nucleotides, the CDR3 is TGTGCCAGCAGCCAGCAACGACAGGGTTCCACCGGGGAGCTGTTTTTT.

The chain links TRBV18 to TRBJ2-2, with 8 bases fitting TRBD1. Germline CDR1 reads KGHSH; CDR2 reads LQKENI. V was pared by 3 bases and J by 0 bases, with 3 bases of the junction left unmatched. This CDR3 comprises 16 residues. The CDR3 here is CASSPRTGPNTGELFF. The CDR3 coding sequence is TGTGCCAGCTCACCCCGGACAGGGCCGAACACCGGGGAGCTGTTTTTT. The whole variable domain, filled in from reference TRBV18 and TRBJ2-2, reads NAGVMQNPRHLVRRRGQEARLRCSPMKGHSHVYWYRQLPEEGLKFMVYLQKENIIDESGMPKERFSAEFPKEGPSILRIQQVVRGDSAAYFCASSPRTGPNTGELFFGEGSRLTVL.

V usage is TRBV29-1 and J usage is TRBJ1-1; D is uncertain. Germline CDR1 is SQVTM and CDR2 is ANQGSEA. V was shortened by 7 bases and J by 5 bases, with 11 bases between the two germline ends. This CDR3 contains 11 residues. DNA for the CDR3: TGCAGCGCCCAACAAGGGACTGAAGCTTTCTTT. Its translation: CSAQQGTEAFF.

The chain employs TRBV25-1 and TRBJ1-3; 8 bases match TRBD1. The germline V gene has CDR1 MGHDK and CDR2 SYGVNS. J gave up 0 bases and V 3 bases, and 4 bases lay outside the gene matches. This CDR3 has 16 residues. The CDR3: CASSEGQAISGNTIYF. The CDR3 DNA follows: TGTGCCAGCAGTGAGGGACAGGCGATCTCTGGAAACACCATATATTTT. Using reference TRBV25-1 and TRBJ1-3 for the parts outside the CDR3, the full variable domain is EADIYQTPRYLVIGTGKKITLECSQTMGHDKMYWYQQDPGMELHLIHYSYGVNSTEKGDLSSESTVSRIRTEHFPLTLESARPSHTSQYLCASSEGQAISGNTIYFGEGSWLTVV.